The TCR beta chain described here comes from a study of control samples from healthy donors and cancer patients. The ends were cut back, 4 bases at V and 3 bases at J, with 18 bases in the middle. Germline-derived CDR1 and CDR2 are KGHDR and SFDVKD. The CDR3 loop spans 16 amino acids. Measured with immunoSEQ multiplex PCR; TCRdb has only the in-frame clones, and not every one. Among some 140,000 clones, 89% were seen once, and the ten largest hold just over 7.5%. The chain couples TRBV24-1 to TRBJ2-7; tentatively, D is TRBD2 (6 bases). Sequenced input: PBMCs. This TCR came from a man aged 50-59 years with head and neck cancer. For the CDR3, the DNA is TGTGCCACCAGTGAATCCGGGGGTACCTTAATCTACGAGCAGTACTTC. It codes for CATSESGGTLIYEQYF.